The T cell receptor (beta chain) under discussion was sequenced for a study of T-cell reconstitution after alpha-beta-depleted transplantation in children. V was pared by 5 bases and J by 0 bases, with 4 bases of the junction left unmatched. From germline, CDR1 is KGHDR and CDR2 SFDVKD. The CDR3 sequence is 17 residues long. As it was prepared, the TCRbeta library received unique molecular identifiers. TCRdb analysed the PCR reads with MiXCR anew, one entry per CDR3 protein. The sample yields 200,000 to 300,000 distinct CDR3 sequences, more than 10% seen once. The sequence derives from a human donor who donated a stem cell graft to a child with acute lymphoblastic leukemia. The specimen comprised PBMCs from the stem cell graft donor, sampled from the stem cell graft. The V gene is TRBV24-1, the J gene TRBJ2-1; 12 nucleotides match TRBD2. The CDR3 here is CATSAGLAGRSYNEQFF. In DNA form, the CDR3 reads TGTGCCACCAGTGCCGGACTAGCGGGGCGCTCCTACAATGAGCAGTTCTTC.